A single sample is the source of the 9 T cell receptor beta chains below, sequenced in a study of CD8 T cells in Susac syndrome. RNA, at roughly 0.5 to 1 ug, was reverse transcribed with random hexamers. TCRdb re-called the immunoSEQ multiplex PCR reads with MiXCR, one entry per CDR3 protein. The sample lists roughly 180,000 distinct CDR3 sequences, about 95% seen once, with approximately 0.098% in the top ten. Sequenced: CD4+ T cells from PBMCs. The receptor set was obtained from a human donor in good health.

This clonotype has just one count. The chain carries TRBV6-5 and TRBJ1-2, with D possibly being TRBD1 (6 bases). CDR1 is MNHEY, CDR2 SVGAGI, per germline. Trimming stripped 2 bases from V and 4 bases from J, with 11 bases between. The CDR3 covers 14 residues. CDR3 in amino acids: CASSYKGGVYGYTF. For the CDR3, the DNA is TGTGCCAGCAGTTACAAGGGGGGCGTCTATGGCTACACCTTC.

V is TRBV6-6 and J is TRBJ2-5; TRBD2 might be the D (5 bases). This CDR3 region has 12 residues. Germline values: CDR1 MNHNY, CDR2 SVGAGI (reference sequence). Trimming stripped 7 bases from V and 5 bases from J, with 11 bases between. CDR3 residues: CASTALAETQYF. In DNA form, the CDR3 reads TGTGCCAGCACCGCCTTAGCGGAGACCCAGTACTTC.

V gene TRBV7-3 combines with J gene TRBJ2-1; TRBD2 agrees at 7 bases. The CDR3 extends over 14 amino acids. Germline assignment: CDR1 SGHTA and CDR2 FQGTGA. Trimming removed 8 bases from V and 2 bases from J; junction bases left unmatched: 6. In DNA, the CDR3 is TGTGCCAGCTGGGAGGGGACGGCCTACAATGAGCAGTTCTTC. It codes for CASWEGTAYNEQFF.

This clonotype has just one count. The V call is TRBV6-2 or TRBV6-3, the J call TRBJ2-5, with TRBD1 as a possible D gene (5 bases). V was clipped by 11 bases and J by 2 bases, with 9 bases between them. The CDR3 loop spans 11 amino acids. In germline, CDR1 is MNHEY, CDR2 SVGEGT. CDR3 nucleotides: TGTGCCGCCAGACAGCAAGAGACCCAGTACTTC. Amino acids: CAARQQETQYF.

This sequence joins TRBV9 and TRBJ2-7; 11 bases map to TRBD1. CDR3 length: 16 residues. In germline, CDR1 is SGDLS, CDR2 YYNGEE. V was clipped by 0 bases and J by 3 bases; unmatched bases: 5. CDR3 residues: CASSVGGTGGLYEQYF. CDR3 nucleotides: TGTGCCAGCAGCGTAGGTGGGACAGGGGGGCTCTACGAGCAGTACTTC. Together with reference TRBV9 and TRBJ2-7, the CDR3 gives the full variable domain: DSGVTQTPKHLITATGQRVTLRCSPRSGDLSVYWYQQSLDQGLQFLIQYYNGEERAKGNILERFSAQQFPDLHSELNLSSLELGDSALYFCASSVGGTGGLYEQYFGPGTRLTVT.

The chain recombines TRBV24-1 with TRBJ2-5, with D maybe TRBD1 (5 bases). CDR1 KGHDR and CDR2 SFDVKD come from the germline V gene. The V gene lost 6 bases and the J gene lost 1 base, with 8 bases spanning the gap. The CDR3 runs 13 residues. CDR3 nucleotide sequence: TGTGCCACCAGTATAGGGGCCCAAGAGACCCAGTACTTC. The encoded protein is CATSIGAQETQYF.

CDR3: CASSYTPTSGKLGNEQFF. CDR3 DNA: TGTGCCAGCAGTTACACCCCGACTAGCGGGAAACTGGGGAATGAGCAGTTCTTC. The rearrangement joins TRBV6-2 or TRBV6-3 to TRBJ2-1, with 11 bases fitting TRBD2. CDR1 and CDR2 (germline): MNHEY, SVGEGT. This CDR3 has 18 amino acids. The ends lost 2 bases at V and 7 bases at J; junction bases unmatched: 13.

The CDR3, as DNA: TGCAGCGTGTCCTCCTCAGAAGCTTTCTTT. Protein: CSVSSSEAFF. The chain links TRBV29-1 to TRBJ1-1; D call uncertain. CDR3 length: 10 amino acids. V dropped 6 bases and J dropped 8 bases, with 10 bases sitting between them. Germline CDR1 and CDR2: SQVTM and ANQGSEA.

This chain uses TRBV7-2 with TRBJ2-5; 14 nucleotides line up with TRBD2. CDR3 size: 15 residues. Germline trimming cut 5 bases from V and 5 bases from J; bases unmatched to any gene: 4. Germline CDR1 reads SGHTA; CDR2 reads FQGNSA. The CDR3 here is CASSAGLAGGETQYF. Here the CDR3 DNA reads TGTGCCAGCAGCGCCGGACTAGCGGGAGGCGAGACCCAGTACTTC.